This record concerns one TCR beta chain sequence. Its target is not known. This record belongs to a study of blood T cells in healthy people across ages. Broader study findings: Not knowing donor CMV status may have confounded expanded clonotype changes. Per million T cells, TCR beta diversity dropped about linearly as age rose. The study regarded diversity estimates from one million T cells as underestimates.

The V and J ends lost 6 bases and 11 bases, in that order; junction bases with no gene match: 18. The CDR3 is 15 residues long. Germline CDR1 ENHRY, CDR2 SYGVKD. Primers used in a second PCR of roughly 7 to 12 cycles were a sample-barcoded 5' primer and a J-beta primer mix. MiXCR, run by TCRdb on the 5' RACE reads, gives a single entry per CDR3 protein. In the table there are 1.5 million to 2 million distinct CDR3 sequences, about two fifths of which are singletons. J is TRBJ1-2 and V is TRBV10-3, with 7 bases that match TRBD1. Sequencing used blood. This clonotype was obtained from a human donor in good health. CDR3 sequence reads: CAISDHNMGTDLYTF. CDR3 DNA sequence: TGTGCCATCAGCGATCATAATATGGGGACAGATTTATACACCTTC.